Each of the 27 T cell receptor beta chains below was sequenced from the same sample in a study of blood T cell repertoires in COVID-19. Sequenced by immunoSEQ multiplex PCR; TCRdb stores in-frame clones only, minus some. Here the sample spans 410,000 or so clones, 70% to 90% being singletons. The specimen sequenced was peripheral blood. The receptors here all came from a woman aged 40 to 50 with COVID-19, enrolled during active disease.

The chain has TRBV15 and TRBJ1-1; D may be TRBD1 (6 bases). CDR3 size: 14 residues. V shed 1 base and J shed 10 bases, with 16 bases lying between them. The germline gives CDR1 LNHNV, CDR2 YYDKDF (reference sequence). CDR3 residues: CATSRAARGLGAFF. CDR3 sequence (DNA): TGTGCCACCAGCAGAGCAGCCAGGGGTTTAGGAGCTTTCTTT.

This clone was seen many times. In nucleotides, the CDR3 is TGTGCCAGCAGCGACAGGGGGAACCCTTTAGATACGCAGTATTTT. Protein product: CASSDRGNPLDTQYF. This chain connects TRBV27 to TRBJ2-3, with 9 bases matching TRBD1. Germline loops: CDR1 MNHEY, CDR2 SMNVEV (reference sequence). The ends lost 6 bases at V and 5 bases at J; junction bases unmatched: 9. CDR3 length equals 15 residues.

V is TRBV6-1 and J is TRBJ2-7, with D perhaps TRBD1 (6 bases). Per the germline V gene, CDR1 is MNHNS and CDR2 is SASEGT. Trimming shortened V by 2 bases and J by 6 bases, and 11 bases separated the two germline ends. CDR3 length: 13 residues. The CDR3 DNA reads as TGTGCCAGCAGTGAAAGGGGCAGGGGCGAGCAGTACTTC. Its protein is CASSERGRGEQYF.

The J gene is TRBJ1-1, the V gene TRBV7-2, with D possibly matching TRBD1 (6 bases). The V gene's germline CDR1 is SGHTA and CDR2 FQGNSA. V dropped 5 bases and J dropped 0 bases, with 13 bases sitting between them. The CDR3 runs 15 residues. CDR3 region: CASSPQGLMNTEAFF. The CDR3, as DNA: TGTGCCAGCAGCCCCCAGGGGCTCATGAACACTGAAGCTTTCTTT.

The J gene is TRBJ2-7, the V gene TRBV19; unclear D gene. This CDR3 contains 13 residues. V was clipped by 6 bases and J by 6 bases, with 15 bases between them. Germline loops: CDR1 LNHDA, CDR2 SQIVND (reference sequence). CDR3 amino acids: CASSWQAASEQYF. DNA of the CDR3: TGTGCCAGTAGCTGGCAGGCCGCGTCCGAGCAGTACTTC.

The chain couples TRBV7-9 to TRBJ2-7; D gene ambiguous. From germline, CDR1 is SEHNR and CDR2 FQNEAQ (reference sequence). Between the trimmed V and J ends, which lost 4 bases and 0 bases, there was a span of 10 bases. This CDR3 comprises 14 residues. CDR3 in DNA: TGTGCCAGCAGCTCTCGTGGGCCCTCCTACGAGCAGTACTTC. This sequence encodes CASSSRGPSYEQYF.

This chain joins TRBV5-5 and TRBJ2-3, with 8 bases matching TRBD2. The germline CDR1 and CDR2 sequences are SGHKS and YYEKEE (reference sequence). This CDR3 has 15 amino acids. After removal of 0 bases from V and 2 bases from J, the junction contained 2 bases not matched to a gene. The CDR3, as DNA: TGTGCCAGCAGCTTGGACGGGAGGGTCACAGATACGCAGTATTTT. Residues: CASSLDGRVTDTQYF.

This chain joins TRBV30 and TRBJ1-5; maybe TRBD1 (6 bases). With 5 bases removed from V and 5 bases from J, the gap between germline ends came to 13 bases. The CDR3 covers 13 residues. CDR1 and CDR2 (germline): GTSNPN, SVGIG (reference sequence). The CDR3 here is CAWATGSDQPQHF. CDR3 nucleotide sequence: TGTGCCTGGGCCACAGGGTCGGATCAGCCCCAGCATTTT. Based on the CDR3 plus reference TRBV30 and TRBJ1-5, the full variable domain is SQTIHQWPATLVQPVGSPLSLECTVEGTSNPNLYWYRQAAGRGLQLLFYSVGIGQISSEVPQNLSASRPQDRQFILSSKKLLLSDSGFYLCAWATGSDQPQHFGDGTRLSIL.

The CDR3 region has the DNA TGTGCCAGCAGTCTACCGGGACAGGGGGTATACGAGCAGTACTTC. Translation: CASSLPGQGVYEQYF. This chain uses TRBV28 with TRBJ2-7; 11 bases map to TRBD1. From germline, CDR1 is MDHEN and CDR2 SYDVKM. Trimming removed 5 bases from V and 4 bases from J; junction bases left unmatched: 7. CDR3 size: 15 residues.

The gene calls are TRBV6-5 and TRBJ2-5, with D perhaps TRBD1 (6 bases). The CDR3 covers 14 residues. Between the trimmed V and J ends, which lost 0 bases and 5 bases, there was a span of 10 bases. Per germline, CDR1 MNHEY and CDR2 SVGAGI. CDR3 region: CASSYSTGFETQYF. CDR3 in DNA: TGTGCCAGCAGTTACTCGACAGGTTTCGAGACCCAGTACTTC.

The chain uses TRBV24-1 and TRBJ1-2; a weak D match, TRBD1 (5 bases). V was shortened by 3 bases and J by 3 bases, with 13 bases between the two germline ends. The CDR3 is made up of 15 amino acids. CDR1 and CDR2 from the germline V gene are KGHDR and SFDVKD. The chain's CDR3 is CATSDHRKTDYGYTF. Written as DNA, the CDR3 is TGTGCCACCAGTGATCACAGGAAAACCGACTATGGCTACACCTTC.

This clone showed up just once. V is TRBV6-2 or TRBV6-3 and J is TRBJ2-7; D possibly corresponds to TRBD2 (5 bases). The germline CDR1 and CDR2 sequences are MNHEY and SVGEGT. Trimming left V 3 bases short and J 6 bases short, with 12 bases between. CDR3 length: 13 amino acids. The CDR3, as DNA: TGTGCCAGCAGTTATTGGGAAGCGGCCGAGCAGTACTTC. This gives the protein CASSYWEAAEQYF.

This rearrangement joins TRBV28 to TRBJ1-1, with 8 bases matching TRBD1. The CDR3 spans 16 residues. Germline V gives CDR1 MDHEN, CDR2 SYDVKM. Trimming at V came to 4 bases and at J to 5 bases, leaving 12 bases not matched to a gene. DNA of the CDR3: TGTGCCAGCAGTTCCCTCCGTACAGGGGGACGGACTGAAGCTTTCTTT. This gives the protein CASSSLRTGGRTEAFF.

The genes are TRBV28 and TRBJ2-3, with 8 bases fitting TRBD2. This CDR3 has 15 amino acids. V dropped 3 bases and J dropped 4; count of bases not matched to a gene: 6. Germline CDR1 reads MDHEN; CDR2 reads SYDVKM. The CDR3 loop reads CASSLAGGAADTQYF. The CDR3 DNA is TGTGCCAGCAGTTTGGCCGGGGGGGCAGCAGATACGCAGTATTTT.

A few counts support this clone. This chain joins TRBV30 and TRBJ1-6; D may be TRBD1 (5 bases). Trimming cost V 5 bases and J 6 bases, with 14 bases left between them. The CDR3 totals 14 residues. Germline V gene sequence: CDR1 GTSNPN, CDR2 SVGIG (reference sequence). The CDR3 coding sequence is TGTGCCTGGCAACGACAGTTTGGTAATTCACCCCTCCACTTT. Translated: CAWQRQFGNSPLHF.

As for this clone: The sample carries other DNA sequences with the same CDR3. The chain has TRBV30 and TRBJ1-1; no reliable D call. CDR1 is GTSNPN and CDR2 is SVGIG in the germline V gene (reference sequence). Between the trimmed V and J ends, which lost 0 bases and 1 base, there was a span of 6 bases. CDR3 length: 13 amino acids. CDR3 DNA: TGTGCCTGGAGTGTGAGGGAGAACACTGAAGCTTTCTTT. Its translation is CAWSVRENTEAFF.

The DNA of the CDR3 is TGTGCCTGGAGTCTGGGAGGCCGGGCTAATCAGCCCCAGCATTTT. Protein: CAWSLGGRANQPQHF. V usage is TRBV30 and J usage is TRBJ1-5, with D hard to call. The V end lost 2 bases, the J end lost 4 bases, and 15 bases lay between the germline ends. Per the germline V gene, CDR1 is GTSNPN and CDR2 is SVGIG (reference sequence). This CDR3 is 15 amino acids long.

The chain carries TRBV7-2 and TRBJ2-7; 9 bases are shared with TRBD2. Germline V gene data show CDR1 as SGHTA and CDR2 as FQGNSA. This CDR3 comprises 15 residues. V lost 1 base, J lost 1 base, and 2 bases stayed unmatched. The DNA for the CDR3 is TGTGCCAGCAGCTTAGAGGCGGGAGGGTCCTACGAGCAGTACTTC. Translation gives CASSLEAGGSYEQYF.

The chain combines TRBV9 with TRBJ1-1; 9 bases map to TRBD1. Germline CDR1 reads SGDLS; CDR2 reads YYNGEE. V was clipped by 4 bases and J by 9 bases; unmatched bases: 16. This CDR3 is 16 amino acids long. The CDR3 protein is CASSPMGGTGLSKAFF. CDR3 nucleotide sequence: TGTGCCAGCAGCCCAATGGGGGGGACAGGGCTTAGTAAAGCTTTCTTT.

This chain uses TRBV7-2 with TRBJ1-2, with 10 bases aligning to TRBD1. V lost 2 bases to trimming and J lost 6 bases; unmatched junction nucleotides: 9. Germline V CDR1 and CDR2: SGHTA, FQGNSA. This CDR3 has 16 residues. CDR3 coding DNA: TGTGCCAGCAGCTTAAGACAGGGGGCTTCCTCGGATGGCTACACCTTC. Its protein is CASSLRQGASSDGYTF. The entire variable domain, with the rest obtained from reference TRBV7-2 and TRBJ1-2, is as follows: GAGVSQSPSNKVTEKGKDVELRCDPISGHTALYWYRQSLGQGLEFLIYFQGNSAPDKSGLPSDRFSAERTGGSVSTLTIQRTQQEDSAVYLCASSLRQGASSDGYTFGSGTRLTVV.

The V gene is TRBV24-1, the J gene TRBJ2-2, with TRBD1 matching over 9 bases. With 4 bases clipped from V and 6 bases from J, the junction kept 8 bases outside the gene matches. Germline assignment: CDR1 KGHDR and CDR2 SFDVKD. The CDR3 covers 16 residues. The CDR3 DNA reads TGTGCCACCAGTGACCCCGGACAGGGGAAGGCCGGGGAGCTGTTTTTT. Translation gives CATSDPGQGKAGELFF.

The V call is TRBV9, the J call TRBJ2-2; no firm D call. The V and J ends lost 0 bases and 7 bases respectively, with 10 bases between them. The CDR3 has 14 amino acids. Germline-derived CDR1 and CDR2 are SGDLS and YYNGEE. The CDR3 sequence: CASSVATENGELFF. CDR3 in DNA: TGTGCCAGCAGCGTAGCTACAGAAAACGGGGAGCTGTTTTTT.

The rearrangement links TRBV6-1 to TRBJ1-3; tentatively, D is TRBD1 (6 bases). Germline V CDR1 and CDR2: MNHNS, SASEGT. Trimming removed 2 bases at V and 1 base at J, with 9 bases between. This CDR3 has 15 residues. The CDR3 here is CASSEMRGSGNTIYF. The CDR3 nucleotides are TGTGCCAGCAGTGAAATGAGGGGGTCTGGAAACACCATATATTTT.

This rearrangement joins TRBV2 to TRBJ1-2, with D possibly being TRBD1 (6 bases). Germline CDR1 and CDR2: SNHLY and FYNNEI. The CDR3 loop spans 13 amino acids. The V end was cut by 5 bases, the J end by 10 bases, with 17 bases between. The CDR3 coding sequence is TGTGCCAGCAGTATTAGCCCGGGACAAGACTACACCTTC. Its translation: CASSISPGQDYTF.

This rearrangement joins TRBV3-1 (or the pseudogene TRBV3-2) to TRBJ2-7, with TRBD1 matching over 7 bases. J was trimmed by 0 bases and V by 4 bases; bases with no gene match: 3. The CDR3 contains 14 residues. Germline loops: CDR1 LGHDT, CDR2 YNNKEL (reference sequence). The CDR3 DNA follows: TGTGCCAGCAGCCCGGGACAGCGCTCCTACGAGCAGTACTTC. Protein: CASSPGQRSYEQYF.

This chain links TRBV5-1 with TRBJ1-2, with 7 bases identical to TRBD1. Per the germline V gene, CDR1 is SGHRS and CDR2 is YFSETQ. This CDR3 contains 13 residues. Losses at the gene ends were 4 bases for V and 2 bases for J; bases not matched to a gene: 2. The CDR3 DNA follows: TGCGCCAGCAGCGCGGGACAGAACTATGGCTACACCTTC. Translating it yields CASSAGQNYGYTF.

The chain carries TRBV3-1 (or the pseudogene TRBV3-2) and TRBJ2-7; D gene unclear. The CDR3 is made up of 14 amino acids. V lost 3 bases, J lost 2 bases, and 11 bases lay in between. Germline V CDR1 and CDR2: LGHDT, YNNKEL (reference sequence). The CDR3 is CASSHSALAYEQYF. DNA for the CDR3: TGTGCCAGCAGCCATAGTGCCCTAGCCTACGAGCAGTACTTC.